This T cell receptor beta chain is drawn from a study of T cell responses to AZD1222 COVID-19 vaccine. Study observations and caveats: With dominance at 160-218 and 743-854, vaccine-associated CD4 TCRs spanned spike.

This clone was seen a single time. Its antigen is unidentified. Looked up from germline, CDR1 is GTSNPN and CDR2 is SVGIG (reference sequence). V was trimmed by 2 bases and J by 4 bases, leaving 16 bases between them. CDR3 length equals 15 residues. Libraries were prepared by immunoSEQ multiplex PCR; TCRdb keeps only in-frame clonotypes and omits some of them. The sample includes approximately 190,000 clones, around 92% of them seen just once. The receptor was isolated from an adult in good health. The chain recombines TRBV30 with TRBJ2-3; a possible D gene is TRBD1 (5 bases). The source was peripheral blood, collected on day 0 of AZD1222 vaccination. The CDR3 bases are TGTGCCTGGAGTCCCGGCAGGGTGATCGCAGATACGCAGTATTTT. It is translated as CAWSPGRVIADTQYF.